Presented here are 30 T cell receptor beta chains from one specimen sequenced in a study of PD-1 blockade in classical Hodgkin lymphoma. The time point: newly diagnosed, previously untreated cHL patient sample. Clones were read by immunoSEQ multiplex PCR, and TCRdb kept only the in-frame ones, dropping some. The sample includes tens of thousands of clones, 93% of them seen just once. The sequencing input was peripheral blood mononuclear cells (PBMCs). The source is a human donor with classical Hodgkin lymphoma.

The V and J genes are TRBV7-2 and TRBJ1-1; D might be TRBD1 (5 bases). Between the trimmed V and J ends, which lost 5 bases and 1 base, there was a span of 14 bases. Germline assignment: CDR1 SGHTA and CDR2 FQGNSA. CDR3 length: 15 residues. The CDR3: CASSLTRDGNTEAFF. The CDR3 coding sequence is TGTGCCAGCAGCCTCACCCGGGACGGGAACACTGAAGCTTTCTTT.

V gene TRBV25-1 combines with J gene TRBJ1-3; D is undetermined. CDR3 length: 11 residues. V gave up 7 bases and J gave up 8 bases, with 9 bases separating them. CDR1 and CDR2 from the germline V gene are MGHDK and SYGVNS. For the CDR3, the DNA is TGTGCCAGCACGGGTTGGGACACCATATATTTT. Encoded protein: CASTGWDTIYF.

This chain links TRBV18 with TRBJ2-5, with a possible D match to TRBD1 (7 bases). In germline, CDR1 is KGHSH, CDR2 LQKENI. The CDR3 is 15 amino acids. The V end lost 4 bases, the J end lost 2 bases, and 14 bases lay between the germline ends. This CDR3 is CASSRGTDFQETQYF. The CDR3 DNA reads TGTGCCAGCTCACGCGGGACAGACTTTCAAGAGACCCAGTACTTC.

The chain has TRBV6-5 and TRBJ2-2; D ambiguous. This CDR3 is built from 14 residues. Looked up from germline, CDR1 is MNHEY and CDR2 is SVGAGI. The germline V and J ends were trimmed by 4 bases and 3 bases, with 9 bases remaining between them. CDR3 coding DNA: TGTGCCAGCAGTTCCGGACCGTACACCGGGGAGCTGTTTTTT. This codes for CASSSGPYTGELFF.

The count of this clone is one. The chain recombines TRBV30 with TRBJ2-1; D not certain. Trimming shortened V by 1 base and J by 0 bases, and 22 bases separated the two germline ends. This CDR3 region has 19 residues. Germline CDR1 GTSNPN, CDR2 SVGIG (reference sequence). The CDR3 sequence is CAWSGTTERGVSSYNEQFF. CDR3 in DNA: TGTGCCTGGAGTGGAACGACTGAGCGCGGTGTTAGCTCCTACAATGAGCAGTTCTTC.

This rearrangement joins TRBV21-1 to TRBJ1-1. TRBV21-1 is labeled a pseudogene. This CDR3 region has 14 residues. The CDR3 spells CASSKSTQNTEAFF. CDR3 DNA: TGTGCCAGCAGCAAATCAACTCAGAACACTGAAGCTTTCTTT.

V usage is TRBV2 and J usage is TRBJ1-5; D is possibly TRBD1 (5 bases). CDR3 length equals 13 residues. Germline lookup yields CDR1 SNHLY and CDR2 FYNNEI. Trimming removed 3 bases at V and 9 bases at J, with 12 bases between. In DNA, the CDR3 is TGTGCCAGCAGTGACAGGGTCCATTGGCCCCAGCATTTT. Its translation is CASSDRVHWPQHF.

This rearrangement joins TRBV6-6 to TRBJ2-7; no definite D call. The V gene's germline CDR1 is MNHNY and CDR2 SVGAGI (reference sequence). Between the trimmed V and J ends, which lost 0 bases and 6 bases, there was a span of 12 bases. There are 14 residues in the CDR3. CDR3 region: CASSYSNSGREQYF. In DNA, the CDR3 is TGTGCCAGCAGTTACTCTAATTCAGGACGCGAGCAGTACTTC.

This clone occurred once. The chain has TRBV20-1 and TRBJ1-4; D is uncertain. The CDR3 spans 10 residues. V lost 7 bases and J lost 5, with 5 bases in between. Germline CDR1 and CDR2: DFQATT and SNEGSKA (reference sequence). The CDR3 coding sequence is TGCAGTGTCGAAAATGAAAAACTGTTTTTT. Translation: CSVENEKLFF.

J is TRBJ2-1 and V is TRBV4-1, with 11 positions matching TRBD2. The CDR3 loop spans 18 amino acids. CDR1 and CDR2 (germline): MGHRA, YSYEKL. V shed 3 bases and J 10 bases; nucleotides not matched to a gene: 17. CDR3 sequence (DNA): TGCGCCAGCAGCCAGGTGCCGATGATAGCGGGGGGGCCAGGGGAGCAGTTCTTC. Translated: CASSQVPMIAGGPGEQFF.

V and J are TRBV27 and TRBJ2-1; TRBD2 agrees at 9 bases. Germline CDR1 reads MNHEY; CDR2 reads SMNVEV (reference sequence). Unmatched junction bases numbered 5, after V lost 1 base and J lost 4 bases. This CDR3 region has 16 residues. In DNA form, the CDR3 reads TGTGCCAGCAGTTTATTAGGCGGGAGGGCGTACAATGAGCAGTTCTTC. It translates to CASSLLGGRAYNEQFF.

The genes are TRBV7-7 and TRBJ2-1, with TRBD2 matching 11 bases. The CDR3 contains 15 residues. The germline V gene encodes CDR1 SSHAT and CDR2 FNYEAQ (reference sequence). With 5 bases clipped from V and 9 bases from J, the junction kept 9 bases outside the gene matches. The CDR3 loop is CASSLLAGGSSEQFF. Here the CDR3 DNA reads TGTGCCAGCAGCCTCCTAGCGGGAGGTTCAAGTGAGCAGTTCTTC.

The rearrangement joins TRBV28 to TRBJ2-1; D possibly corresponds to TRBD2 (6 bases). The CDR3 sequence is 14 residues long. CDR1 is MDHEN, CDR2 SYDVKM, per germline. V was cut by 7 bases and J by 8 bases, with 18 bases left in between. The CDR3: CASNLKTSIYEQFF. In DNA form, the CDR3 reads TGTGCCAGCAACCTAAAGACTAGTATATATGAGCAGTTCTTC.

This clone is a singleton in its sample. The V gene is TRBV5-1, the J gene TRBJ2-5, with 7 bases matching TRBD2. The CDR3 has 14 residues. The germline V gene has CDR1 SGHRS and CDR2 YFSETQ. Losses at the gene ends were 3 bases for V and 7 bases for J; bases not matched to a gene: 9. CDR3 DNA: TGCGCCAGCAGCTGGACGGGGGACTACCTGACCCAGTACTTC. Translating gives CASSWTGDYLTQYF.

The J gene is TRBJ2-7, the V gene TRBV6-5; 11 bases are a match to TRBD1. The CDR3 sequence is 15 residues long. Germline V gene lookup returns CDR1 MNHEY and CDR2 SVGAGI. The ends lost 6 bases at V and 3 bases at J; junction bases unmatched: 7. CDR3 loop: CASSYTGTGGYEQYF. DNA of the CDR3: TGTGCCAGCAGCTACACCGGGACAGGGGGCTACGAGCAGTACTTC.

DNA of the CDR3: TGTGCCAGCAGCCCTCGCGGGGGGGCCCCCGGGGAGCAGTACTTC. This codes for CASSPRGGAPGEQYF. The rearrangement links TRBV7-2 to TRBJ2-7; TRBD2 aligns across 9 bases. V dropped 5 bases and J dropped 7; count of bases not matched to a gene: 12. There are 15 residues in the CDR3. Per the germline V gene, CDR1 is SGHTA and CDR2 is FQGNSA.

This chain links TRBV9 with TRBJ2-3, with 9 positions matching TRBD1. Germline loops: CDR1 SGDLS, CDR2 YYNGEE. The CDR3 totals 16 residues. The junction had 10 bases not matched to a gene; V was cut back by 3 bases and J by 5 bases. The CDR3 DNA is TGTGCCAGCAGCGAGGACAGGGGAGCGATCCGAGATACGCAGTATTTT. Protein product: CASSEDRGAIRDTQYF.

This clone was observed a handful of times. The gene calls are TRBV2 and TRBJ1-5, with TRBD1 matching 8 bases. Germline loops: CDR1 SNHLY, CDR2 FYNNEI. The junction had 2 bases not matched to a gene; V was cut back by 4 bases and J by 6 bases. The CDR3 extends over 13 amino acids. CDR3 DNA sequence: TGTGCCAGCAGTGCGACAGGGGCTCAGCCCCAGCATTTT. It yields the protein CASSATGAQPQHF. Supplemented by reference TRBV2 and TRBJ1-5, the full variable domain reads EPEVTQTPSHQVTQMGQEVILRCVPISNHLYFYWYRQILGQKVEFLVSFYNNEISEKSEIFDDQFSVERPDGSNFTLKIRSTKLEDSAMYFCASSATGAQPQHFGDGTRLSIL.

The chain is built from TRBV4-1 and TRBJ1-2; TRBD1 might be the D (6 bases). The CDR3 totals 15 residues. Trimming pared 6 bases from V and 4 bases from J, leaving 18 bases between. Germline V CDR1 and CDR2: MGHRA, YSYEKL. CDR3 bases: TGCGCCAGCAGTCCCCGGGACACCGGATCCTATGGCTACACCTTC. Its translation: CASSPRDTGSYGYTF.

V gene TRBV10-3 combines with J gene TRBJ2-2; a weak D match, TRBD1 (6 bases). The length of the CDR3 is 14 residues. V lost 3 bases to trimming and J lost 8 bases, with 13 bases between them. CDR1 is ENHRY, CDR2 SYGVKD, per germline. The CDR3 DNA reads TGTGCCATCAGTGAAGGACAGATAGTGGGGGAGCTGTTTTTT. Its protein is CAISEGQIVGELFF.

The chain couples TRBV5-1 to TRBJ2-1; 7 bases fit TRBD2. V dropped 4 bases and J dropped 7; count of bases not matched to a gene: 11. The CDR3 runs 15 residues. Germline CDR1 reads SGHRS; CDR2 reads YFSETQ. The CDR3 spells CASSPGTDGRNEQFF. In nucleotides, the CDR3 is TGCGCCAGCAGCCCTGGGACGGACGGGAGGAATGAGCAGTTCTTC.

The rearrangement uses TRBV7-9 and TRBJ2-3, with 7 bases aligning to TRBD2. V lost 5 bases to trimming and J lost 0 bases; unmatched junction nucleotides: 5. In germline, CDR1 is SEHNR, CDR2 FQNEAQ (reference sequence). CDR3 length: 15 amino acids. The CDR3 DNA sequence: TGTGCCAGCAGCAACTCAGCGGGGAGCACAGATACGCAGTATTTT. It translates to CASSNSAGSTDTQYF.

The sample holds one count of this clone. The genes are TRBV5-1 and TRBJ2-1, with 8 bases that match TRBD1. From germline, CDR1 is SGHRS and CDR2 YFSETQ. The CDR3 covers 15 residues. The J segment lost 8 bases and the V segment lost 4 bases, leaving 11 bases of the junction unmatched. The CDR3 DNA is TGCGCCAGCAGCACGACAGGGGCCGGCCAGGATGAGCAGTTCTTC. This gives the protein CASSTTGAGQDEQFF.

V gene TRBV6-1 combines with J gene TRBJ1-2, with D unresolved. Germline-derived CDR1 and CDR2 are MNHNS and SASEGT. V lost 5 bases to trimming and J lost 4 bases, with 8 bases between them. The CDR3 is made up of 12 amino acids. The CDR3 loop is CASSPDRYGYTF. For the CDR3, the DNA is TGTGCCAGCAGTCCCGATCGCTATGGCTACACCTTC.

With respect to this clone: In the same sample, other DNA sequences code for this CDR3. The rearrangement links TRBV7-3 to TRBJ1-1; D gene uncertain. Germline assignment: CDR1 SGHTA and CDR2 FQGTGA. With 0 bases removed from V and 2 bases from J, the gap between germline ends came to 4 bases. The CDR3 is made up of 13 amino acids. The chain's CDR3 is CASSLTGNTEAFF. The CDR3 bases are TGTGCCAGCAGCTTAACCGGTAACACTGAAGCTTTCTTT.

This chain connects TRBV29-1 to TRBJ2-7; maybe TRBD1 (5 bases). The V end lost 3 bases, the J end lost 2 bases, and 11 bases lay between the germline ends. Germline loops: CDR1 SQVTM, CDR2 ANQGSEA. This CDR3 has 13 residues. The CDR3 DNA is TGCAGCGTTGATGGGGCAGGGCCCTACGAGCAGTACTTC. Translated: CSVDGAGPYEQYF.

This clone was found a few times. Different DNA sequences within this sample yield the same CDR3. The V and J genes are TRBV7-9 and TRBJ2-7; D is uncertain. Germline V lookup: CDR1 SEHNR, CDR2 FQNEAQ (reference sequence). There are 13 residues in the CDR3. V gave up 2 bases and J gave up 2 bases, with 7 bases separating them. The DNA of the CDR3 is TGTGCCAGCAGCTTAACCGGAACCTACGAGCAGTACTTC. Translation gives CASSLTGTYEQYF.

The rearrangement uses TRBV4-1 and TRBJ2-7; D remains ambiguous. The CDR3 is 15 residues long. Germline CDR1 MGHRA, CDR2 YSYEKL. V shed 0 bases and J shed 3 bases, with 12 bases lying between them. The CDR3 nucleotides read TGCGCCAGCAGCCAAGATATGGCAGCATTCTACGAGCAGTACTTC. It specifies CASSQDMAAFYEQYF.

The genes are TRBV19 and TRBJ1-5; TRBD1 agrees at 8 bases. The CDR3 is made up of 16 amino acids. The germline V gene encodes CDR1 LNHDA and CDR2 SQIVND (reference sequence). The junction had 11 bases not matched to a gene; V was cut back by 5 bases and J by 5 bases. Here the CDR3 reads CASSRKQGGEHQPQHF. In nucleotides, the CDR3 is TGTGCCAGTAGTCGGAAACAGGGGGGAGAGCATCAGCCCCAGCATTTT.

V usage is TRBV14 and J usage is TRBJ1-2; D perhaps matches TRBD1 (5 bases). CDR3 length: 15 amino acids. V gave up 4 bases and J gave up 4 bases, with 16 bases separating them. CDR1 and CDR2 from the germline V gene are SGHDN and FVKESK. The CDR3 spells CASSPLGTAVYGYTF. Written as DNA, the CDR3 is TGTGCCAGCAGCCCTCTTGGGACGGCGGTCTATGGCTACACCTTC. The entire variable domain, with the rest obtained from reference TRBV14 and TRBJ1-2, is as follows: EAGVTQFPSHSVIEKGQTVTLRCDPISGHDNLYWYRRVMGKEIKFLLHFVKESKQDESGMPNNRFLAERTGGTYSTLKVQPAELEDSGVYFCASSPLGTAVYGYTFGSGTRLTVV.